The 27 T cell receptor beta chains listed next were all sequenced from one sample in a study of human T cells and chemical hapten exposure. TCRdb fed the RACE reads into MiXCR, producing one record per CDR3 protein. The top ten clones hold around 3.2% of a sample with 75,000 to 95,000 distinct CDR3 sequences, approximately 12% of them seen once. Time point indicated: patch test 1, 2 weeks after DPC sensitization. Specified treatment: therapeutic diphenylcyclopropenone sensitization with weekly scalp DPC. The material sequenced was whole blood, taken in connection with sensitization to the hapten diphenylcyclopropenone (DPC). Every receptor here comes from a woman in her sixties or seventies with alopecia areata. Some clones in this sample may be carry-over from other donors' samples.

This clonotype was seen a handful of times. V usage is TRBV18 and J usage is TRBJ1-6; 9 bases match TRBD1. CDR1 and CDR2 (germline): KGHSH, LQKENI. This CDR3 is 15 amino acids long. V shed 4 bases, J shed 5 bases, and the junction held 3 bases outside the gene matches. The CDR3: CASSLRDRDNSPLHF. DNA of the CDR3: TGTGCCAGCTCACTCCGGGACAGGGATAATTCACCCCTCCACTTT.

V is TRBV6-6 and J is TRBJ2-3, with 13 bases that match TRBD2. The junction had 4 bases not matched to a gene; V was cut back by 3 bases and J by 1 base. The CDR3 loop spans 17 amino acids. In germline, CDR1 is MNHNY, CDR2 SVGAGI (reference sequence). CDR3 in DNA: TGTGCCAGCAGTTATACTAGCGGGGGGGCTGGCACAGATACGCAGTATTTT. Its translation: CASSYTSGGAGTDTQYF.

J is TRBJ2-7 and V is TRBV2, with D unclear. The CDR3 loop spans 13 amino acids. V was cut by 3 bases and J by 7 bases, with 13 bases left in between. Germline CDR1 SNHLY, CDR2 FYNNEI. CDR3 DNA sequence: TGTGCCAGCAGTGACGACCAAACCAGGGAGCAGTACTTC. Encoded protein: CASSDDQTREQYF.

The CDR3 spells CASREQGLTGELFF. In DNA, the CDR3 is TGTGCCAGCAGGGAACAAGGGCTCACCGGGGAGCTGTTTTTT. V gene TRBV7-2 combines with J gene TRBJ2-2; no clear D gene. This CDR3 contains 14 residues. CDR1 is SGHTA and CDR2 is FQGNSA in the germline V gene. The V gene lost 6 bases and the J gene lost 4 bases, with 12 bases spanning the gap.

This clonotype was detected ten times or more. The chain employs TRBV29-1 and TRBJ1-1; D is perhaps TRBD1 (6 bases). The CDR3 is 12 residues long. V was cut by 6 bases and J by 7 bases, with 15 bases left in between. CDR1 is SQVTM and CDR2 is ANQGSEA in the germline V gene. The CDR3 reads CSVDPGADEAFF. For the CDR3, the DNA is TGCAGCGTCGATCCAGGGGCGGATGAAGCTTTCTTT.

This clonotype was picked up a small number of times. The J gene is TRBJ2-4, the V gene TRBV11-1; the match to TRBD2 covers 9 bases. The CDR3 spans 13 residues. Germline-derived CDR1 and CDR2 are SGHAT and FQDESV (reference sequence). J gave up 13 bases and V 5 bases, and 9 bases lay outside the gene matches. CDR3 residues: CASSDGLARGQYF. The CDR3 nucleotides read TGTGCCAGCAGCGACGGACTAGCGCGGGGACAGTACTTC.

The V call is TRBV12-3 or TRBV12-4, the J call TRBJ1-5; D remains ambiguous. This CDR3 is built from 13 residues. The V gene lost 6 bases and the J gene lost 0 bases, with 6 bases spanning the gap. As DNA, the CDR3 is TGTGCCAGCAGGCACAGTAGCAATCAGCCCCAGCATTTT. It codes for CASRHSSNQPQHF.

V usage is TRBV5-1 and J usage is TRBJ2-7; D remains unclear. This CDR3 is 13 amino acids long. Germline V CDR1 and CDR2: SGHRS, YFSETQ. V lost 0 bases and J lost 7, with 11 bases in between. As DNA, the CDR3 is TGCGCCAGCAGCTTGGTTGGCCTCTGGGAGCAGTACTTC. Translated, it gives CASSLVGLWEQYF.

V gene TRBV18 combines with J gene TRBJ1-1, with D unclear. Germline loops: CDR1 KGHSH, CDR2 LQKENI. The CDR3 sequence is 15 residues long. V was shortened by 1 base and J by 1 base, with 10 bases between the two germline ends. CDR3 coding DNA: TGTGCCAGCTCACCACGCTTGCAGCAGAACACTGAAGCTTTCTTT. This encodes CASSPRLQQNTEAFF.

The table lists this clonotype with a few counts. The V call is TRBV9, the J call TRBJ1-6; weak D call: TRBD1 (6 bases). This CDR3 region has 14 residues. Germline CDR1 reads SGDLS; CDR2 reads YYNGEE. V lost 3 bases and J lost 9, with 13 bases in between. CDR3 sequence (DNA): TGTGCCAGCAGCGAAGGCCAGGGGATTTCACCCCTCCACTTT. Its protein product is CASSEGQGISPLHF.

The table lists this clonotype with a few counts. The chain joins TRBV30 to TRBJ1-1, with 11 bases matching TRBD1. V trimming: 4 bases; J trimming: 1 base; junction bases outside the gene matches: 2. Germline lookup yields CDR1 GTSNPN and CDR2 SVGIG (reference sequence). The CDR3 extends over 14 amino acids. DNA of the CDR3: TGTGCCTGGATCGGGACAGGGGGGAACACTGAAGCTTTCTTT. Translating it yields CAWIGTGGNTEAFF.

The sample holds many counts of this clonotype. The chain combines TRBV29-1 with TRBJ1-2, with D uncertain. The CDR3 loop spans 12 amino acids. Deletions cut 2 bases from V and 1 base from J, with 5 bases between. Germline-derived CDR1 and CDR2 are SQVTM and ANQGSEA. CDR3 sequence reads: CSVESHNYGYTF. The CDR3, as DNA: TGCAGCGTTGAATCGCATAACTATGGCTACACCTTC.

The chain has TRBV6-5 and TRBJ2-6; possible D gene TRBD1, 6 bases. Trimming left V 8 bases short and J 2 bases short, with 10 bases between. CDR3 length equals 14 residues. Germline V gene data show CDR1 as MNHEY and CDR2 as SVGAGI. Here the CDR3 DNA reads TGTGCCAGCGGAACAGGGACTGGGGCCAACGTCCTGACTTTC. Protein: CASGTGTGANVLTF.

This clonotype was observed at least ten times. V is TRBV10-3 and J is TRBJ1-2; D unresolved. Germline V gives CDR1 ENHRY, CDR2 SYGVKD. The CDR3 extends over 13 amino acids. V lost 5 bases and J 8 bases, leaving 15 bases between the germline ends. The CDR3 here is CAISTVEWSGYTF. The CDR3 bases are TGTGCCATCAGTACCGTGGAGTGGAGCGGCTACACCTTC.

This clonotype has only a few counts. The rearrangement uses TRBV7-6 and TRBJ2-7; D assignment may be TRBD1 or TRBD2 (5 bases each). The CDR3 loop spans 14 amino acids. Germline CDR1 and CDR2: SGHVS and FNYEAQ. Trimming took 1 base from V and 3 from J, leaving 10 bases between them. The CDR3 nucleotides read TGTGCCAGCAGCTTAGGGGGAGACAGCTACGAGCAGTACTTC. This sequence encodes CASSLGGDSYEQYF.

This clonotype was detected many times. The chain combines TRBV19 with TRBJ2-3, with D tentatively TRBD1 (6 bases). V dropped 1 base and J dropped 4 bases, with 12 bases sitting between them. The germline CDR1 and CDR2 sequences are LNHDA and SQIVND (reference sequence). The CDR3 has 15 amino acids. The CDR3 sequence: CASSIGGRQADTQYF. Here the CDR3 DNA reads TGTGCCAGTAGTATAGGGGGCCGACAGGCAGATACGCAGTATTTT.

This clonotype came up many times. The CDR3 is CASSQVLGGSYTEAFF. As DNA, the CDR3 is TGCGCCAGCAGCCAAGTATTAGGTGGGAGTTACACTGAAGCTTTCTTT. The chain employs TRBV4-1 and TRBJ1-1; D gene unclear. CDR3 length equals 16 residues. The V gene's germline CDR1 is MGHRA and CDR2 YSYEKL. Trimming took 1 base from V and 3 from J, leaving 15 bases between them.

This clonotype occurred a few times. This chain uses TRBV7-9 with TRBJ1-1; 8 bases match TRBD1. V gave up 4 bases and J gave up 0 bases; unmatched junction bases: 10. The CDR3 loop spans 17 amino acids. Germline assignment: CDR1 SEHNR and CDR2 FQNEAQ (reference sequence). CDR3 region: CASSYSPGQGLNTEAFF. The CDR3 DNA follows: TGTGCCAGCAGCTACTCACCCGGACAGGGCTTGAACACTGAAGCTTTCTTT.

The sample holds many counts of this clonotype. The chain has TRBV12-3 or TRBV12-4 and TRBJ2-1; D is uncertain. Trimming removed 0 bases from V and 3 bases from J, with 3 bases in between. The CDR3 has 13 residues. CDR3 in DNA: TGTGCCAGCAGTTTAGCACACTACAATGAGCAGTTCTTC. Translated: CASSLAHYNEQFF.

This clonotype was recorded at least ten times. DNA for the CDR3: TGTGCCAGCAGTGCCCAGGGAAGCGGGTCACCCCTCCACTTT. Translating it yields CASSAQGSGSPLHF. The chain recombines TRBV25-1 with TRBJ1-6, with D maybe TRBD1 (5 bases). The CDR3 loop spans 14 amino acids. The V gene lost 4 bases and the J gene lost 10 bases, with 14 bases spanning the gap. Germline V CDR1 and CDR2: MGHDK, SYGVNS.

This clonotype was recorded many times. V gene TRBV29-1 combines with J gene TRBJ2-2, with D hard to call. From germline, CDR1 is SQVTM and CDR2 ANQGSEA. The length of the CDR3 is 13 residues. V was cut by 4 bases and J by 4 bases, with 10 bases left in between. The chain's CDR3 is CSVASSFTGELFF. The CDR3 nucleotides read TGCAGCGTTGCGAGCAGTTTCACCGGGGAGCTGTTTTTT.

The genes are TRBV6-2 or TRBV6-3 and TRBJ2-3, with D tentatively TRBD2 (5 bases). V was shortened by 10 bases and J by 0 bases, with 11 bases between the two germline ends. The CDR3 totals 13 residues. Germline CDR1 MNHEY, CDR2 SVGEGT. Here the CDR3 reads CATPRLSTDTQYF. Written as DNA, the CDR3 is TGTGCCACCCCGAGACTAAGCACAGATACGCAGTATTTT.

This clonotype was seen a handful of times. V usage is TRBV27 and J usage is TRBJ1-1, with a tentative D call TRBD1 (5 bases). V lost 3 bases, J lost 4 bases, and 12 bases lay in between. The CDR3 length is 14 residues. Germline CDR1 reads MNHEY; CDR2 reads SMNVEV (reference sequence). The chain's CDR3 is CASSFAAGPTEAFF. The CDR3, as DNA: TGTGCCAGCAGTTTCGCGGCAGGGCCCACTGAAGCTTTCTTT.

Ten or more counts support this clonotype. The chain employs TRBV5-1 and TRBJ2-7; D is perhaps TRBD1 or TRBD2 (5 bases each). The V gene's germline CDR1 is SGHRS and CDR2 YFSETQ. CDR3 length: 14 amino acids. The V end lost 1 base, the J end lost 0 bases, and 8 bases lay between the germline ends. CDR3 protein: CASSLRGRSYEQYF. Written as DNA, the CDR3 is TGCGCCAGCAGCTTGCGGGGCCGCTCCTACGAGCAGTACTTC.

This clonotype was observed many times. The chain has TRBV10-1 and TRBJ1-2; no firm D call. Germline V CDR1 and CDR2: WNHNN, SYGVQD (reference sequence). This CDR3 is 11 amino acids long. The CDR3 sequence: CALAGVYGYTF. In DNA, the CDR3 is TGCGCATTAGCCGGGGTCTATGGCTACACCTTC.

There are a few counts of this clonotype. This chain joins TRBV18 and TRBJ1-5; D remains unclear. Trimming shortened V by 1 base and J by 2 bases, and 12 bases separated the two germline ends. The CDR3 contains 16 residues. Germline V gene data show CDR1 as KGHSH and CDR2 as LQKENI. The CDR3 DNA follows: TGTGCCAGCTCACCACAGGGAAAGGGAGGCAATCAGCCCCAGCATTTT. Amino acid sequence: CASSPQGKGGNQPQHF.

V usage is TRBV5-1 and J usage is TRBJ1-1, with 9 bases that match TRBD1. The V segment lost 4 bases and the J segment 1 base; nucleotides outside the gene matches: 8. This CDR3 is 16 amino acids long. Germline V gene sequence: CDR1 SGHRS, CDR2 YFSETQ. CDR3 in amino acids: CASSGGTGLKNTEAFF. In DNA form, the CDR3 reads TGCGCCAGCAGCGGGGGGACAGGGCTTAAGAACACTGAAGCTTTCTTT.